The following is a T cell receptor beta chain sequence with its context. The data were taken from a study of blood T cell repertoires in COVID-19. In the study overall: Whether acute or convalescent, the COVID-19 samples came from the United States, Italy and Spain. The analysed material was cDNA or gDNA that came from T cells, B-cell-depleted T cells, or PBMCs.

Study processing details: Quantification of nucleated cells was approximated via reference gene primer amplification. TCRdb's table, derived via immunoSEQ multiplex PCR, lists solely in-frame clones and lacks some. That table furnishes V, J and clone size, whereas the DNA furnished D and trimming. The data show 35,000 to 45,000 clones, roughly three quarters seen once. CDR1 MNHEY and CDR2 SVGAGI come from the germline V gene. V dropped 6 bases and J dropped 3 bases, with 12 bases sitting between them. The CDR3 covers 14 residues. The sequenced sample consisted of peripheral blood. This TCR derives from an older man with active or convalescent COVID-19. The gene calls are TRBV6-5 and TRBJ1-5, with D tentatively TRBD1 (6 bases). CDR3 in amino acids: CASSHGQNNQPQHF. The CDR3 DNA follows: TGTGCCAGCAGCCACGGACAGAACAATCAGCCCCAGCATTTT.